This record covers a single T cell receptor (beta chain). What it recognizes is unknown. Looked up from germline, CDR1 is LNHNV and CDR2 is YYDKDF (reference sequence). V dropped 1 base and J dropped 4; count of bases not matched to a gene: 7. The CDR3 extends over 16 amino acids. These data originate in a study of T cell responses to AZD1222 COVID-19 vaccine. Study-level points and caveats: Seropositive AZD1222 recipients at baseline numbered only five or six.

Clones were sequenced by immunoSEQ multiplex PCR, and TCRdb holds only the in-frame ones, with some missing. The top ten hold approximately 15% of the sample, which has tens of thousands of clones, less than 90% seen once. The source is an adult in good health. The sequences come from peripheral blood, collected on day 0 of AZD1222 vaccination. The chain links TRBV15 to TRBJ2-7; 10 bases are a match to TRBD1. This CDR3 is CATSRGRTGGYYEQYF. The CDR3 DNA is TGTGCCACCAGCAGAGGCAGGACAGGGGGATATTACGAGCAGTACTTC.